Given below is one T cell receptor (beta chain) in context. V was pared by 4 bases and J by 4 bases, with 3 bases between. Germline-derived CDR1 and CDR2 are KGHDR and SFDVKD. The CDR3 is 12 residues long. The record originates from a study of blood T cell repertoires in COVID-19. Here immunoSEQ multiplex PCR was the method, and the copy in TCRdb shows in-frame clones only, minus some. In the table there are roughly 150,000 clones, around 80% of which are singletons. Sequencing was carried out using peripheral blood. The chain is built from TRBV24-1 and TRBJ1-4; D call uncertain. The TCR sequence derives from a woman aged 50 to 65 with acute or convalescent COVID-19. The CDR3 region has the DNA TGTGCCACCAGTGACTATAATGAAAAACTGTTTTTT. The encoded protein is CATSDYNEKLFF.